This section outlines one T cell receptor (beta chain) sequence together with its context. Its specificity is not known. At one end the junction does not follow the germline gene, possibly because of a read error. This specimen belongs to a study of T cell repertoires in cytomegalovirus infection. Turning to the study itself: Recently identified HLA-C-restricted CMV epitopes and well-studied HLA-B-restricted CMV epitopes were used by the study. Public TCR beta signatures indicated both CMV infection and matching HLA type. Study results and limitations: Clonotypes of TCR beta that were HLA-C-restricted and CMV-specific dominated the ex vivo response.

The CDR3 spans 16 residues. Germline CDR1 SGHVT, CDR2 SQSDAQ. MiXCR, run by TCRdb on the reads, gives a single entry per CDR3 protein. The table has about 920,000 distinct CDR3 sequences, about a third seen once. The source of this sequence is a human donor in good health (CMV status not recorded). Some clones in this sample may be carry-over from other donors' samples. The V call is TRBV7-4, the J call TRBJ2-2; either TRBD1 or TRBD2 may fit D (6 bases each). This material consisted of cultured CD8+ T cells from PBMCs, taken from culture after CMV antigen stimulation. Written as DNA, the CDR3 is TGTGCCAGCAGCTCTGTAGGGGGGCGCTTGACCGGGGAGCTGCTTTTT. This gives the protein CASSSVGGRLTGELLF.